What follows are 18 T cell receptor beta chains derived from one specimen sequenced in a study of cytomegalovirus exposure and HLA in healthy donors. PCR amplification relied on 60 Vbeta primers (plus 13 Jbeta primers). Using immunoSEQ multiplex PCR, the repertoire was profiled, and TCRdb retains in-frame clones only, with some absent. Among 200,000 or so clones listed, about four fifths were seen once. Sequencing was done on a sample of PBMCs. These receptors were obtained from a boy younger than 18 in good health and CMV-seronegative.

The genes are TRBV6-6 and TRBJ2-1, with 8 nucleotides matching TRBD2. CDR1 is MNHNY, CDR2 SVGAGI, per germline (reference sequence). The CDR3 consists of 14 residues. V was pared by 7 bases and J by 5 bases, with 7 bases of the junction left unmatched. The CDR3 nucleotides are TGTGCCAGCATCCTGGCGGGGGGTAACAATGAGCAGTTCTTC. Protein product: CASILAGGNNEQFF.

This chain uses TRBV6-5 with TRBJ2-3; D might be TRBD2 (5 bases). This CDR3 has 16 amino acids. V dropped 2 bases and J dropped 0 bases, with 12 bases sitting between them. Germline V CDR1 and CDR2: MNHEY, SVGAGI. The CDR3 loop is CASSYVRATSTDTQYF. The CDR3 DNA sequence: TGTGCCAGCAGTTACGTGCGGGCGACTAGCACAGATACGCAGTATTTT.

The chain uses TRBV2 and TRBJ1-2; D uncertain. Per the germline V gene, CDR1 is SNHLY and CDR2 is FYNNEI. Trimming took 1 base from V and 8 from J, leaving 14 bases between them. The CDR3 consists of 14 residues. The CDR3: CASSEGGFRRGYTF. In nucleotides, the CDR3 is TGTGCCAGCAGTGAAGGAGGGTTCCGAAGAGGCTACACCTTC.

V usage is TRBV6-5 and J usage is TRBJ1-4, with D unclear. V was shortened by 5 bases and J by 4 bases, with 11 bases between the two germline ends. This CDR3 is 14 amino acids long. Per germline, CDR1 MNHEY and CDR2 SVGAGI. The CDR3 sequence: CASSPGGINEKLFF. The CDR3, as DNA: TGTGCCAGCAGTCCGGGAGGTATTAATGAAAAACTGTTTTTT.

The chain is built from TRBV11-2 and TRBJ2-2; 11 positions match TRBD2. V dropped 2 bases and J dropped 4; count of bases not matched to a gene: 6. The CDR3 length is 17 residues. CDR1 and CDR2 (germline): SGHAT, FQNNGV. As DNA, the CDR3 is TGTGCCAGCAGCTTAAATAGCGGGAGGGCCCCCACCGGGGAGCTGTTTTTT. Its protein product is CASSLNSGRAPTGELFF.

The J gene is TRBJ1-5, the V gene TRBV28; a weak D match, TRBD1 (5 bases). Trimming stripped 6 bases from V and 3 bases from J, with 18 bases between. CDR3 length: 16 amino acids. Germline assignment: CDR1 MDHEN and CDR2 SYDVKM. CDR3 in DNA: TGTGCCAGCAGCAGCCGAAGCCCAGGGTACAATCAGCCCCAGCATTTT. Translated, it gives CASSSRSPGYNQPQHF.

The CDR3 is CASSLGGQFGYTF. In DNA, the CDR3 is TGTGCCAGCAGCTTGGGGGGGCAGTTTGGCTACACCTTC. The rearrangement uses TRBV5-6 and TRBJ1-2; weak D call: TRBD1 (6 bases). Trimming took 0 bases from V and 7 from J, leaving 10 bases between them. The CDR3 length is 13 residues. Germline V lookup: CDR1 SGHDT, CDR2 YYEEEE.

The V and J genes are TRBV6-1 and TRBJ2-1; D gene uncertain. CDR1 and CDR2 from the germline V gene are MNHNS and SASEGT. Trimming shortened V by 2 bases and J by 2 bases, and 13 bases separated the two germline ends. The CDR3 totals 16 residues. CDR3 bases: TGTGCCAGCAGTGAACTTTGGAGCCAAACCTACAATGAGCAGTTCTTC. Translating gives CASSELWSQTYNEQFF.

This clone was observed a handful of times. The CDR3 DNA sequence: TGTGCCAGCAGTCTCAGGACAGGGACTAACACTGAAGCTTTCTTT. Protein product: CASSLRTGTNTEAFF. The chain uses TRBV6-5 and TRBJ1-1; 8 nucleotides agree with TRBD1. CDR1 and CDR2 from the germline V gene are MNHEY and SVGAGI. V shed 5 bases, J shed 2 bases, and the junction held 7 bases outside the gene matches. This CDR3 spans 15 amino acids.

This clone was detected only once. The chain couples TRBV7-6 to TRBJ2-5, with D perhaps matching TRBD1 (6 bases). V lost 1 base to trimming and J lost 3 bases, with 15 bases between them. The CDR3 has 16 residues. Germline V gene sequence: CDR1 SGHVS, CDR2 FNYEAQ. CDR3 coding DNA: TGTGCCAGCAGCTTAGTGGGACACCAACCAGAAGAGACCCAGTACTTC. Protein product: CASSLVGHQPEETQYF.

The chain joins TRBV7-9 to TRBJ2-7; TRBD2 might be the D (6 bases). CDR1 and CDR2 (germline): SEHNR, FQNEAQ (reference sequence). The CDR3 extends over 15 amino acids. V lost 1 base and J lost 2, with 12 bases in between. CDR3 amino acids: CASSLGLVTTYEQYF. DNA for the CDR3: TGTGCCAGCAGCTTAGGACTAGTTACCACCTACGAGCAGTACTTC.

For this clone: Other DNA sequences in the same sample also yield this CDR3. V is TRBV27 and J is TRBJ1-1; 7 positions match TRBD1. CDR1 and CDR2 from the germline V gene are MNHEY and SMNVEV (reference sequence). V shed 3 bases, J shed 1 base, and the junction held 5 bases outside the gene matches. The length of the CDR3 is 15 residues. For the CDR3, the DNA is TGTGCCAGCAGTTTCTTTCGGACAGGGAACACTGAAGCTTTCTTT. Amino acid sequence: CASSFFRTGNTEAFF.

The sample holds one count of this clone. The gene calls are TRBV10-2 and TRBJ2-3; TRBD2 matches 9 bases. The CDR3 sequence is 16 residues long. The V gene's germline CDR1 is WSHSY and CDR2 SAAADI. The trim removed 7 bases at V and 1 base at J, leaving 9 bases unmatched. The CDR3 sequence is CASTRGGAIGTDTQYF. CDR3 sequence (DNA): TGCGCCAGCACACGCGGGGGGGCAATCGGCACAGATACGCAGTATTTT.

The chain joins TRBV9 to TRBJ2-4; D perhaps matches TRBD2 (8 bases). This CDR3 is built from 18 residues. Between the trimmed V and J ends, which lost 7 bases and 6 bases, there was a span of 29 bases. Looked up from germline, CDR1 is SGDLS and CDR2 is YYNGEE. The CDR3 loop is CASSQGGREESWGNIQYF. DNA of the CDR3: TGTGCCAGCTCCCAGGGGGGGCGGGAGGAATCGTGGGGAAACATTCAGTACTTC.

This chain connects TRBV7-2 to TRBJ1-3; D call uncertain. This CDR3 spans 14 amino acids. The ends were cut back, 5 bases at V and 1 base at J, with 9 bases in the middle. CDR1 and CDR2 from the germline V gene are SGHTA and FQGNSA. In nucleotides, the CDR3 is TGTGCCAGCAGCCTGGAGGGATCTGGAAACACCATATATTTT. Amino acids: CASSLEGSGNTIYF.

The chain recombines TRBV9 with TRBJ2-2; D is possibly TRBD2 (6 bases). The CDR3 loop spans 15 amino acids. V was clipped by 9 bases and J by 5 bases, with 20 bases between them. The germline CDR1 and CDR2 sequences are SGDLS and YYNGEE. In DNA form, the CDR3 reads TGTGCCACTTCCCCGGGCCTAGCGCCAACCGGGGAGCTGTTTTTT. This sequence encodes CATSPGLAPTGELFF.

The V gene is TRBV2, the J gene TRBJ2-5; 7 bases align to TRBD2. Germline V gives CDR1 SNHLY, CDR2 FYNNEI. CDR3 length equals 12 residues. The trim removed 9 bases at V and 5 bases at J, leaving 6 bases unmatched. The chain's CDR3 is CASSSGGETQYF. CDR3 nucleotides: TGTGCCAGTTCTAGCGGAGGTGAGACCCAGTACTTC.

This chain links TRBV7-2 with TRBJ2-6; D is uncertain. CDR1 is SGHTA and CDR2 is FQGNSA in the germline V gene. V lost 3 bases and J 2 bases, leaving 2 bases between the germline ends. The CDR3 consists of 13 residues. The CDR3 is CASSFTGANVLTF. CDR3 bases: TGTGCCAGCAGCTTTACTGGGGCCAACGTCCTGACTTTC.